This TCR beta chain was captured by sequencing in a study of OX40 agonist ivuxolimab in advanced cancers. Across the whole study: An anti-OX40 (CD134) antibody with agonistic activity, ivuxolimab, was administered to patients. General observations from the study: The specificity for antigen of the expanded peripheral T cells was not determined. At 0.1 to 3.0 mg/kg, clonal expansion of CD4+ and CD8+ blood T cells had occurred by week 6. Expanded clones were, on average, more numerous among CD8+ T cells than CD4+.

The method was immunoSEQ multiplex PCR; TCRdb's version includes in-frame clones alone and lacks a portion of them. The table records roughly 32,000 clones, approximately 89% of them present only once. About this clone: As yet, its antigen is unknown.

This receptor was identified in an adult with an advanced solid tumor such as melanoma, head and neck, liver or kidney cancer. The material sequenced was CD4+ or CD8+ T cells sorted from blood, taken in a trial of the OX40 agonist ivuxolimab.

CDR3 amino acids: CASSFATGSSYEQYF. CDR3 nucleotide sequence: TGTGCCAGCAGCTTCGCTACAGGGAGCTCCTACGAGCAGTACTTC. The chain joins TRBV5-4 to TRBJ2-7; D possibly corresponds to TRBD1 (6 bases). This CDR3 region has 15 residues. With 2 bases removed from V and 0 bases from J, the gap between germline ends came to 12 bases. Germline-derived CDR1 and CDR2 are SGHNT and YYREEE (reference sequence). The full variable domain, with the rest looked up from reference TRBV5-4 and TRBJ2-7, is ETGVTQSPTHLIKTRGQQVTLRCSSQSGHNTVSWYQQALGQGPQFIFQYYREEENGRGNFPPRFSGLQFPNYSSELNVNALELDDSALYLCASSFATGSSYEQYFGPGTRLTVT.